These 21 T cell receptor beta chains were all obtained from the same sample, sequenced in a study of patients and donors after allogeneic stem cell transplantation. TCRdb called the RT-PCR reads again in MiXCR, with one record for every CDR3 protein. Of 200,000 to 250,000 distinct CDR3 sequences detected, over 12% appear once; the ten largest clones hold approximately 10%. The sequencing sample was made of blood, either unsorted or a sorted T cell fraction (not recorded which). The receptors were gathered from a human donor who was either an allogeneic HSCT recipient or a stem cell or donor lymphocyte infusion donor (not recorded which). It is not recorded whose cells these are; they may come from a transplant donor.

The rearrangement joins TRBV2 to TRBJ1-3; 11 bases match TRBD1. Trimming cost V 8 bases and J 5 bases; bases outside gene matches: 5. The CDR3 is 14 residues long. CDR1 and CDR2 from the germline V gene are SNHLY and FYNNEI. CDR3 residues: CASRDRGNRNTIYF. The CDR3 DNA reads TGTGCCAGCCGGGACAGGGGGAATCGAAACACCATATATTTT.

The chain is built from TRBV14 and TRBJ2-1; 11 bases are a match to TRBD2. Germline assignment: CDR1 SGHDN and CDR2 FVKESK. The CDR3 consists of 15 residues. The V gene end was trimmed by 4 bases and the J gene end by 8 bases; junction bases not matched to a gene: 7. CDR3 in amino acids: CASSPLAGVVDEQFF. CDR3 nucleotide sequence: TGTGCCAGCAGCCCACTAGCGGGAGTAGTAGATGAGCAGTTCTTC.

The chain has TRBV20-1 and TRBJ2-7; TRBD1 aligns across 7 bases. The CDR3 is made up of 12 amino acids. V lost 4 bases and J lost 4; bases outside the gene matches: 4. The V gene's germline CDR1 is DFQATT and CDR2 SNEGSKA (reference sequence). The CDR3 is CSAKGGNYEQYF. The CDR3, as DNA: TGCAGTGCTAAAGGGGGCAATTACGAGCAGTACTTC.

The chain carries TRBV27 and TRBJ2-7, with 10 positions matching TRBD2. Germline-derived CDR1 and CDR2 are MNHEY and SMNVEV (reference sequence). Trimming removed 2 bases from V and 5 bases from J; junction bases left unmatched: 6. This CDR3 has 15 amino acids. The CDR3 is CASSLLAGEGNEQYF. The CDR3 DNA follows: TGTGCCAGCAGTTTACTAGCGGGAGAGGGGAACGAGCAGTACTTC.

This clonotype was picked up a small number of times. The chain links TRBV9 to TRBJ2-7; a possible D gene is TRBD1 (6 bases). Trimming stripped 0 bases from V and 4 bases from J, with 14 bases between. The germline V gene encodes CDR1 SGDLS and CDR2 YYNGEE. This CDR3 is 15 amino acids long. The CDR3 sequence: CASSVGTVGPYEQYF. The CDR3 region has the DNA TGTGCCAGCAGCGTAGGGACAGTGGGTCCATACGAGCAGTACTTC.

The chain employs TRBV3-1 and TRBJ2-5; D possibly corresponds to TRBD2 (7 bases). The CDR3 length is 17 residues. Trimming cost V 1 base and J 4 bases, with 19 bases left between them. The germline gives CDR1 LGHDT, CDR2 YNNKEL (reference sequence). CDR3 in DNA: TGTGCCAGCAGCCAAGGTCTAGGGGGGGCCCGGGGAGAGACCCAGTACTTC. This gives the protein CASSQGLGGARGETQYF.

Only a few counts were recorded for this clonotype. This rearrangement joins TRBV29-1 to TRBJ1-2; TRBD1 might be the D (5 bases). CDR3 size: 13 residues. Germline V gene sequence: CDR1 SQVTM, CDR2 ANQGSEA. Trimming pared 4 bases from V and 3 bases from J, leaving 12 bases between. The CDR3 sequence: CSVGGGLDYGYTF. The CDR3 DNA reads TGCAGCGTTGGGGGGGGGTTGGACTATGGCTACACCTTC.

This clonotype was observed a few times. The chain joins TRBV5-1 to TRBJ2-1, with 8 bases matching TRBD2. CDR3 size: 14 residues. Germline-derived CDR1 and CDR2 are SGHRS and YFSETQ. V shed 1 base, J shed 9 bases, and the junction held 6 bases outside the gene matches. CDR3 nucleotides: TGCGCCAGCAGCTTGCGGGGGGGTCTGAGTGAGCAGTTCTTC. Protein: CASSLRGGLSEQFF.

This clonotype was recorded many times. The CDR3 DNA follows: TGCGCCAGCAGCCAAGATAGTATCGTTTCGGGGGGCTACACCTTC. It yields the protein CASSQDSIVSGGYTF. The rearrangement uses TRBV4-1 and TRBJ1-2; D is unclear. CDR1 is MGHRA and CDR2 is YSYEKL in the germline V gene. The ends were cut back, 0 bases at V and 8 bases at J, with 16 bases in the middle. This CDR3 is 15 amino acids long.

The CDR3 sequence: CASSVAPYQNTGELFF. The CDR3 DNA is TGTGCCAGCAGCGTAGCTCCATACCAGAACACCGGGGAGCTGTTTTTT. The rearrangement joins TRBV9 to TRBJ2-2, with D unclear. CDR1 and CDR2 from the germline V gene are SGDLS and YYNGEE. The CDR3 has 16 residues. V was trimmed by 0 bases and J by 1 base, leaving 10 bases between them.

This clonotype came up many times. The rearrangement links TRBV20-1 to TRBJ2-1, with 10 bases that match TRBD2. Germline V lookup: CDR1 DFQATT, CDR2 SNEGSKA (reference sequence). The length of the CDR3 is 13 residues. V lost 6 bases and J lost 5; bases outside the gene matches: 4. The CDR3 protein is CSAPGTSDNEQFF. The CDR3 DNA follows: TGCAGTGCCCCCGGGACTAGCGACAATGAGCAGTTCTTC.

The CDR3, as DNA: TGTGCCAGCAGCGTAGGACCAATGACAGGGGCTAATGAAAAACTGTTTTTT. Translation: CASSVGPMTGANEKLFF. V and J are TRBV9 and TRBJ1-4; 8 bases line up with TRBD1. V lost 0 bases, J lost 3 bases, and 7 bases stayed unmatched. CDR1 and CDR2 (germline): SGDLS, YYNGEE. This CDR3 is built from 17 residues. Full variable domain (missing parts from reference TRBV9 and TRBJ1-4): DSGVTQTPKHLITATGQRVTLRCSPRSGDLSVYWYQQSLDQGLQFLIQYYNGEERAKGNILERFSAQQFPDLHSELNLSSLELGDSALYFCASSVGPMTGANEKLFFGSGTQLSVL.

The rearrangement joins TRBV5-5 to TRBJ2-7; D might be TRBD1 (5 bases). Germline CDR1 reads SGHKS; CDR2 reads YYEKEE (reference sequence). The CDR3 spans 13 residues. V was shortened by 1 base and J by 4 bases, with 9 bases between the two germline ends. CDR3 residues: CASSLKGQYEQYF. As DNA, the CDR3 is TGTGCCAGCAGCTTGAAAGGACAATACGAGCAGTACTTC. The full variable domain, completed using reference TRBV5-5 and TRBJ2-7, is DAGVTQSPTHLIKTRGQQVTLRCSPISGHKSVSWYQQVLGQGPQFIFQYYEKEERGRGNFPDRFSARQFPNYSSELNVNALLLGDSALYLCASSLKGQYEQYFGPGTRLTVT.

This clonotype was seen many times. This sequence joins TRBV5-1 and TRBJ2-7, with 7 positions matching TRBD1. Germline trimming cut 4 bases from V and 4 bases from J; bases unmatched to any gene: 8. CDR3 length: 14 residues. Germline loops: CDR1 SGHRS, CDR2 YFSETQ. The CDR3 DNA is TGCGCCAGCAGCCTGACAGGGCTTACTTACGAGCAGTACTTC. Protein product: CASSLTGLTYEQYF. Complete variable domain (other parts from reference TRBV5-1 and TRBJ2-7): KAGVTQTPRYLIKTRGQQVTLSCSPISGHRSVSWYQQTPGQGLQFLFEYFSETQRNKGNFPGRFSGRQFSNSRSEMNVSTLELGDSALYLCASSLTGLTYEQYFGPGTRLTVT.

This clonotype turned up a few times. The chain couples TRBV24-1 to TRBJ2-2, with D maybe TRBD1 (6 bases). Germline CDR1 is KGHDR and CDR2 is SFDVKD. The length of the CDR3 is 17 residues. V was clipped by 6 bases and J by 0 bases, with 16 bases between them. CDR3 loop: CATSTAGAPTNTGELFF. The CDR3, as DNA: TGTGCCACCAGTACGGCAGGGGCGCCTACGAACACCGGGGAGCTGTTTTTT.

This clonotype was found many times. The CDR3 region has the DNA TGTGCCAGCAGTTTACGACAGGGGCGAAGCGGGGAGCTGTTTTTT. Translating gives CASSLRQGRSGELFF. The rearrangement links TRBV27 to TRBJ2-2, with 8 positions matching TRBD1. Germline CDR1 and CDR2: MNHEY and SMNVEV (reference sequence). V shed 2 bases, J shed 7 bases, and the junction held 6 bases outside the gene matches. The CDR3 contains 15 residues.

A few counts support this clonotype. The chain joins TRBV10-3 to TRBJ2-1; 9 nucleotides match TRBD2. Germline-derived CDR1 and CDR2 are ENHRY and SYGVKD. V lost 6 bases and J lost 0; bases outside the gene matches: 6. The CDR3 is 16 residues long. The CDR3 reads CAIRISGGISYNEQFF. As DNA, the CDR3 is TGTGCCATCAGGATTAGCGGGGGCATCTCCTACAATGAGCAGTTCTTC.

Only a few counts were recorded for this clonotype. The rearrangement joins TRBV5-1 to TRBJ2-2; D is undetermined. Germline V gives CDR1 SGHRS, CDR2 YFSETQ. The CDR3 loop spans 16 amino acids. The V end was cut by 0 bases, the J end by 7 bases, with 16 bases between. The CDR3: CASSLEGSRIGGELFF. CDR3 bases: TGCGCCAGCAGCTTGGAAGGGTCAAGAATTGGCGGGGAGCTGTTTTTT.

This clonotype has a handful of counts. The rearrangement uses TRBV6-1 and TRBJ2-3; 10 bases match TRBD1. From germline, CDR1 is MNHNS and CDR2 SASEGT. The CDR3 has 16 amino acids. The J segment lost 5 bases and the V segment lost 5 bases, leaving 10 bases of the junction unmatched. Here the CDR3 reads CASSMRTGGSGDTQYF. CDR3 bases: TGTGCCAGCAGTATGAGGACAGGGGGTAGTGGAGATACGCAGTATTTT.

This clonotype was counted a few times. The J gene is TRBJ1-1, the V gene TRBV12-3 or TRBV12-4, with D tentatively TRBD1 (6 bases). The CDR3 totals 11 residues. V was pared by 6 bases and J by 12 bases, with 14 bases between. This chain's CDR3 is CASSQGSRTFF. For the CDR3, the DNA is TGTGCCAGCAGCCAGGGGAGTAGGACTTTCTTT.

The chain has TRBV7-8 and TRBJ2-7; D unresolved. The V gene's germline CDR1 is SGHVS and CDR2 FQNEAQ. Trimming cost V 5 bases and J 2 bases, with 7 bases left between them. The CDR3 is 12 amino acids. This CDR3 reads CASSHDPYEQYF. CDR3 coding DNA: TGTGCCAGCAGCCACGACCCCTACGAGCAGTACTTC.